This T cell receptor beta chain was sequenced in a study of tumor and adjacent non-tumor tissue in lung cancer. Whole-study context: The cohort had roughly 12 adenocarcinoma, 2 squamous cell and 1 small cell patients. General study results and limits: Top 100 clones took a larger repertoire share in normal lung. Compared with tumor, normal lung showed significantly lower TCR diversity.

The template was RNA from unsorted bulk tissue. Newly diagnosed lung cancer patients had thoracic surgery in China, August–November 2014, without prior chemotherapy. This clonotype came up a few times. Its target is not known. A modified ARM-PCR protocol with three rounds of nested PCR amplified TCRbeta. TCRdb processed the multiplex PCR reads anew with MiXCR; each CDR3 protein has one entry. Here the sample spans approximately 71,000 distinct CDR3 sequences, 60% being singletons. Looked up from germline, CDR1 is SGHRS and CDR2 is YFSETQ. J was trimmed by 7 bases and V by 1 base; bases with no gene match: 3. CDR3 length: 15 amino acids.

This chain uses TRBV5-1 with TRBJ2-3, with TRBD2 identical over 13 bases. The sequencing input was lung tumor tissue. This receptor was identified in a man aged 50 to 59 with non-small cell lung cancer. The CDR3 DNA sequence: TGCGCCAGCAGCTTGAGACTAGCGGGAGGAAATACGCAGTATTTT. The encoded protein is CASSLRLAGGNTQYF.